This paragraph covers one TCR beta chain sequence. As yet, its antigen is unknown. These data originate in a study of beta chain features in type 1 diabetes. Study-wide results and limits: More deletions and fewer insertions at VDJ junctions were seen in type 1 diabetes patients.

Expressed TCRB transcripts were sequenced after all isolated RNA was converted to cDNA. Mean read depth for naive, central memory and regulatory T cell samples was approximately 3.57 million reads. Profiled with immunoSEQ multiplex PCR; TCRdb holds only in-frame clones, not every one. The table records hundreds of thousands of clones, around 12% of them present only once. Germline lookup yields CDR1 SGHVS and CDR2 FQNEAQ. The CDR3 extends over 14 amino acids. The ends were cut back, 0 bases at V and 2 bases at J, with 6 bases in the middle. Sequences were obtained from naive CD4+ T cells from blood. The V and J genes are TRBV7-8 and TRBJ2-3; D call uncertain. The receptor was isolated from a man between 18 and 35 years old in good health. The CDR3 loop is CASSLASITDTQYF. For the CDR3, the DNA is TGTGCCAGCAGCTTAGCTAGCATCACAGATACGCAGTATTTT. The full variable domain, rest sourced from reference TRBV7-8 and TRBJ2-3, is GAGVSQSPRYKVAKRGQDVALRCDPISGHVSLFWYQQALGQGPEFLTYFQNEAQLDKSGLPSDRFFAERPEGSVSTLKIQRTQQEDSAVYLCASSLASITDTQYFGPGTRLTVL.